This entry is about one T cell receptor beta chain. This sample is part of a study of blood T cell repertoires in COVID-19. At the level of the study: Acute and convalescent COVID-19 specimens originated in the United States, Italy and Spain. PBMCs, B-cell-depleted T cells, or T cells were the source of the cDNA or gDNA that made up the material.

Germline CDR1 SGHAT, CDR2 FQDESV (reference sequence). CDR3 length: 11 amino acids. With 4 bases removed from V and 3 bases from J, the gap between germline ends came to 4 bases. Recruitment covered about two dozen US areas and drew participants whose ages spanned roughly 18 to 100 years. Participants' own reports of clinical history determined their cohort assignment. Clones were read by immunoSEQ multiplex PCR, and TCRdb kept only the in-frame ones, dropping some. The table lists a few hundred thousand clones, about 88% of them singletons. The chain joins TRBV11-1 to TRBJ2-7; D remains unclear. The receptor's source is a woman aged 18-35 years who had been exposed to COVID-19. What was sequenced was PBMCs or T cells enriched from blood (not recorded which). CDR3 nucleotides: TGTGCCAGCAGCTCTTACTACGAGCAGTACTTC. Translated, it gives CASSSYYEQYF.